The clone carrying this T cell receptor (beta chain) has more than one count but fewer than ten. The antigen remains undetermined. TCRdb re-analysed the 5' RACE reads in MiXCR, keeping a single row per CDR3 protein. The data show hundreds of thousands of distinct CDR3 sequences, 20% to 25% seen once. The data stem from a study of T-cell memory formation after mild COVID-19. Overall study context: Largely donor-specific TCR clusters were found.

CDR3 length equals 14 residues. Germline lookup yields CDR1 SEHNR and CDR2 FQNEAQ (reference sequence). With 6 bases removed from V and 6 bases from J, the gap between germline ends came to 18 bases. Broader study findings: Balance between CD4 and CD8 was seen in clones contracting day 15 to 85, and a CD4+ lean was seen in later expanders. Second-wave clones peaking on day 37 lacked confirmed SARS-CoV-2 specificity. Those CD4+ clones that contracted were mainly in CM and EM (CD8+ ones in EMRA).

This receptor was taken from an adult woman who had mild COVID-19 (a few samples of this study predate the infection). Cell type and time point are not known. The rearrangement links TRBV7-9 to TRBJ2-7, with D perhaps TRBD1 (6 bases). Sequencing used PBMCs or a T cell subset sorted from them (not recorded which). The CDR3 bases are TGTGCCAGCAGTCAACCGACAGGTCCTACCGAGCAGTACTTC. This translates into CASSQPTGPTEQYF.